This T cell receptor beta chain came from a study of read filtering for tumor transcriptome and immune sequencing. In this sample, this clonotype turned up many times. The library was built from around 380 ng RNA with molecular barcoded adaptors for alpha/delta and beta/gamma chains. TCRdb called the reads again in MiXCR, with one record for every CDR3 protein. The sample yields fewer than 30,000 distinct CDR3 sequences, about 15% seen once. The CDR3 spans 14 residues. The germline V and J ends were trimmed by 5 bases and 7 bases, with 18 bases remaining between them. V is TRBV12-3 or TRBV12-4 and J is TRBJ2-7; D possibly uses TRBD1 or TRBD2 (5 bases each). The sequenced material came from a population of CD138-negative cells sorted from bone marrow. The receptor comes from a donor at least 40 years old with multiple myeloma. CDR3 sequence (DNA): TGTGCCAGCAGTCCCGAGAGGGGTCCTAGGGAGCAGTACTTC. As protein: CASSPERGPREQYF.